What follows are 18 T cell receptor beta chains derived from one specimen sequenced in a study of blood T cell repertoires in COVID-19. The method was immunoSEQ multiplex PCR; TCRdb's version includes in-frame clones alone and lacks a portion of them. The sample has a few hundred thousand clones; more than 75% are singletons. The sequenced sample consisted of peripheral blood. The origin of the receptors is a man aged 50-60 years with active or convalescent COVID-19.

The chain recombines TRBV7-9 with TRBJ2-6; maybe TRBD1 (6 bases). The germline CDR1 and CDR2 sequences are SEHNR and FQNEAQ (reference sequence). V was cut by 3 bases and J by 1 base, with 10 bases left in between. The CDR3 contains 16 residues. The CDR3: CASSFQGGSGANVLTF. Here the CDR3 DNA reads TGTGCCAGCAGCTTTCAAGGGGGATCTGGGGCCAACGTCCTGACTTTC. Full variable domain (remainder filled in from reference TRBV7-9 and TRBJ2-6): DTGVSQNPRHKITKRGQNVTFRCDPISEHNRLYWYRQTLGQGPEFLTYFQNEAQLEKSRLLSDRFSAERPKGSFSTLEIQRTEQGDSAMYLCASSFQGGSGANVLTFGAGSRLTVL.

J is TRBJ1-6 and V is TRBV2; 7 bases agree with TRBD1. In germline, CDR1 is SNHLY, CDR2 FYNNEI. The V gene end was trimmed by 9 bases and the J gene end by 7 bases; junction bases not matched to a gene: 6. The CDR3 runs to 13 residues. The CDR3 coding sequence is TGTGCCAGACAGGGGATTAAGAATTCACCCCTCCACTTT. This encodes CARQGIKNSPLHF.

This sequence joins TRBV9 and TRBJ2-3; 10 bases are shared with TRBD2. Trimming removed 0 bases from V and 3 bases from J; junction bases left unmatched: 1. CDR3 size: 15 residues. Germline V gene lookup returns CDR1 SGDLS and CDR2 YYNGEE. The CDR3 region has the DNA TGTGCCAGCAGCGTAGCTAGCGGGGGAACAGATACGCAGTATTTT. Its protein is CASSVASGGTDTQYF.

This chain joins TRBV27 and TRBJ2-7, with 9 bases identical to TRBD2. The CDR3 loop spans 13 amino acids. Germline values: CDR1 MNHEY, CDR2 SMNVEV (reference sequence). The V gene end was trimmed by 8 bases and the J gene end by 1 base; junction bases not matched to a gene: 3. CDR3 nucleotide sequence: TGTGCCAGCCCGAGCGGGAGGTCCTACGAGCAGTACTTC. Amino acid sequence: CASPSGRSYEQYF.

This chain uses TRBV4-1 with TRBJ2-5, with 15 bases identical to TRBD2. The CDR3 consists of 16 residues. The germline CDR1 and CDR2 sequences are MGHRA and YSYEKL. With V trimmed by 4 bases and J by 4 bases, 4 bases remained unmatched. Here the CDR3 reads CASSLGLAGGPETQYF. CDR3 nucleotides: TGCGCCAGCAGCCTAGGACTAGCGGGAGGGCCAGAGACCCAGTACTTC.

This chain uses TRBV6-5 with TRBJ1-1; no firm D call. The V and J ends lost 6 bases and 4 bases respectively, with 6 bases between them. CDR1 is MNHEY, CDR2 SVGAGI, per germline. CDR3 size: 11 residues. The CDR3 region is CASREGTEAFF. CDR3 sequence (DNA): TGTGCCAGCAGGGAGGGCACTGAAGCTTTCTTT.

The CDR3 loop reads CASRTPGGYEQYF. The CDR3 DNA is TGTGCCAGCAGGACGCCAGGGGGCTACGAGCAGTACTTC. This chain links TRBV28 with TRBJ2-7, with 7 nucleotides matching TRBD1. CDR3 size: 13 residues. Germline loops: CDR1 MDHEN, CDR2 SYDVKM. Germline trimming cut 6 bases from V and 3 bases from J; bases unmatched to any gene: 5.

The rearrangement links TRBV27 to TRBJ1-4; unclear D gene. Germline CDR1 and CDR2: MNHEY and SMNVEV (reference sequence). V was cut by 2 bases and J by 0 bases, with 13 bases left in between. This CDR3 region has 17 residues. Here the CDR3 DNA reads TGTGCCAGCAGTTTAGCGGCCAGCTTTGCAACTAATGAAAAACTGTTTTTT. This translates into CASSLAASFATNEKLFF.

The chain combines TRBV5-6 with TRBJ1-2, with TRBD1 identical over 8 bases. Unmatched junction bases numbered 4, after V lost 3 bases and J lost 6 bases. This CDR3 has 13 residues. Per the germline V gene, CDR1 is SGHDT and CDR2 is YYEEEE. DNA for the CDR3: TGTGCCAGCAGCTGGGACAGGTTCAATGGCTACACCTTC. Residues: CASSWDRFNGYTF.

This rearrangement joins TRBV4-3 to TRBJ1-4; TRBD1 aligns across 7 bases. The CDR3 loop spans 16 amino acids. The germline V gene encodes CDR1 LGHNA and CDR2 YSLEER. V gave up 0 bases and J gave up 6 bases; unmatched junction bases: 7. CDR3 nucleotides: TGCGCCAGCAGCCAAGAAACTCGAGGGGGCTATGAAAAACTGTTTTTT. Translated, it gives CASSQETRGGYEKLFF.

The genes are TRBV28 and TRBJ2-7; tentatively, D is TRBD1 (5 bases). Per the germline V gene, CDR1 is MDHEN and CDR2 is SYDVKM. The CDR3 sequence is 14 residues long. V lost 3 bases to trimming and J lost 0 bases, with 9 bases between them. CDR3: CASSFRDSSYEQYF. The CDR3, as DNA: TGTGCCAGCAGTTTCCGAGACAGCTCCTACGAGCAGTACTTC.

The chain combines TRBV5-1 with TRBJ1-3; 8 positions agree with TRBD1. Trimming took 4 bases from V and 2 from J; bases not matched to a gene: 5. CDR3 size: 15 residues. The germline V gene encodes CDR1 SGHRS and CDR2 YFSETQ. The CDR3 DNA reads TGCGCCAGCAGCCGTACGACAGGGGCTGGAAACACCATATATTTT. This sequence encodes CASSRTTGAGNTIYF.

V is TRBV2 and J is TRBJ2-1; D is unclear. Trimming pared 4 bases from V and 9 bases from J, leaving 16 bases between. CDR1 SNHLY and CDR2 FYNNEI come from the germline V gene. CDR3 size: 14 residues. CDR3 residues: CASSVSLSVSEQFF. In DNA, the CDR3 is TGTGCCAGCAGTGTTTCTTTGAGTGTAAGTGAGCAGTTCTTC.

The chain uses TRBV28 and TRBJ2-3; TRBD2 agrees at 12 bases. After removal of 2 bases from V and 4 bases from J, the junction contained 1 base not matched to a gene. Germline CDR1 reads MDHEN; CDR2 reads SYDVKM. This CDR3 comprises 15 residues. The CDR3 DNA sequence: TGTGCCAGCAGTTTACTAGCGGGGGGGGCAGATACGCAGTATTTT. Encoded protein: CASSLLAGGADTQYF.

A single count supports this clone. This chain uses TRBV5-6 with TRBJ2-1; D may be TRBD2 (7 bases). This CDR3 region has 14 residues. Germline V gene sequence: CDR1 SGHDT, CDR2 YYEEEE. Trimming left V 2 bases short and J 7 bases short, with 13 bases between. Here the CDR3 DNA reads TGTGCCAGCAGCTTTCGGGGGGCAGGAAATGAGCAGTTCTTC. Encoded protein: CASSFRGAGNEQFF.

This chain links TRBV5-6 with TRBJ1-4; 10 positions match TRBD1. Germline values: CDR1 SGHDT, CDR2 YYEEEE. V lost 4 bases and J lost 10; bases outside the gene matches: 7. This CDR3 is 14 amino acids long. This chain's CDR3 is CASSRDRGPGKLFF. DNA for the CDR3: TGTGCCAGCAGCCGGGACAGGGGACCGGGAAAACTGTTTTTT.

The chain combines TRBV29-1 with TRBJ2-7; 7 nucleotides agree with TRBD2. The CDR3 has 12 amino acids. The trim removed 0 bases at V and 9 bases at J, leaving 5 bases unmatched. Germline CDR1 reads SQVTM; CDR2 reads ANQGSEA. The DNA of the CDR3 is TGCAGCGTTGAAGATGTGGGGGAGGGGCAGTACTTC. Translating it yields CSVEDVGEGQYF.

The V and J genes are TRBV28 and TRBJ1-1, with 7 bases lining up with TRBD1. V lost 1 base to trimming and J lost 10 bases; unmatched junction nucleotides: 6. Germline lookup yields CDR1 MDHEN and CDR2 SYDVKM. The CDR3 is 13 amino acids. The CDR3 DNA reads as TGTGCCAGCAGTTTATTCACAGGGGTCGGAGCTTTCTTT. Its protein product is CASSLFTGVGAFF.